This T cell receptor (beta chain) was identified in a study of OX40 agonist ivuxolimab in advanced cancers. The V segment lost 3 bases and the J segment 15 bases; nucleotides outside the gene matches: 10. This CDR3 has 13 residues. Germline V CDR1 and CDR2: GTSNPN, SVGIG (reference sequence). The assay was immunoSEQ multiplex PCR, and TCRdb's table has in-frame clones only and misses some. The sample has around 65,000 clones, around 90% seen once; the top ten hold under 0.4%. The investigators sampled blood at baseline, at cycle 4 day 1, and at cycle 7 day 1. This sequence was found in an adult with an advanced solid tumor such as melanoma, head and neck, liver or kidney cancer. The rearrangement links TRBV30 to TRBJ2-1, with 11 bases aligning to TRBD2. The sample consisted of CD4+ or CD8+ T cells sorted from blood, taken in a trial of the OX40 agonist ivuxolimab. CDR3 coding DNA: TGTGCCTGGAGAGGGACTAGCGGCGCGAGAAGGTTCTTC. Its protein product is CAWRGTSGARRFF.